The 18 T cell receptor beta chains given below trace back to one sample, sequenced in a study of Ad26.COV2.S vaccination and SARS-CoV-2 variants. As to treatment: around 19 received Ad26.COV2.S at low or high dose, single or two shots; about 5 received placebo; per-sample allocation not given. Each sample was drawn 63 days after the first injection (of vaccine or placebo). Clones were sequenced by immunoSEQ multiplex PCR, and TCRdb holds only the in-frame ones, with some missing. Counted here are 380,000 or so clones, about 80% occurring once; the ten biggest clones make up almost 7.5%. This specimen consisted of peripheral blood, obtained in a trial of Ad26.COV2.S vaccine versus placebo. These receptors were collected from a person between 18 and 59 years old who received the Ad26.COV2.S COVID-19 vaccine or a placebo.

About this clone itself: The DNA is omitted, as the CDR3 cannot be located on it reliably, and the CDR3 follows TCRdb's listing. The chain carries TRBV18 and TRBJ2-5; the listed D gene, TRBD1, was not tested against the DNA. Germline V gene sequence: CDR1 KGHSH, CDR2 LQKENI. Including both end residues, the CDR3 is 15 amino acids long. The CDR3 spells CASSPLRAREETQYF.

The chain is built from TRBV27 and TRBJ1-4; no reliable D call. CDR1 is MNHEY, CDR2 SMNVEV, per germline (reference sequence). Trimming left V 2 bases short and J 2 bases short, with 3 bases between. CDR3 size: 13 residues. In DNA, the CDR3 is TGTGCCAGCAGTTTACTCACTAATGAAAAACTGTTTTTT. Its protein is CASSLLTNEKLFF. The whole variable domain, filled in from reference TRBV27 and TRBJ1-4, reads EAQVTQNPRYLITVTGKKLTVTCSQNMNHEYMSWYRQDPGLGLRQIYYSMNVEVTDKGDVPEGYKVSRKEKRNFPLILESPSPNQTSLYFCASSLLTNEKLFFGSGTQLSVL.

The rearrangement joins TRBV19 to TRBJ1-5; D is uncertain. The germline gives CDR1 LNHDA, CDR2 SQIVND (reference sequence). This CDR3 is 12 amino acids long. Trimming left V 5 bases short and J 8 bases short, with 10 bases between. CDR3 DNA: TGTGCCAGTAGTGTTCGGAGGGAGCCCCAGCATTTT. It yields the protein CASSVRREPQHF.

This clone was observed once. V gene TRBV30 combines with J gene TRBJ2-1, with 11 bases lining up with TRBD2. V lost 3 bases, J lost 7 bases, and 14 bases stayed unmatched. Germline assignment: CDR1 GTSNPN and CDR2 SVGIG (reference sequence). This CDR3 spans 17 amino acids. CDR3 amino acids: CAWSPGGLAVPRNEQFF. The CDR3 nucleotides are TGTGCCTGGAGCCCCGGGGGACTAGCGGTCCCTAGGAATGAGCAGTTCTTC. The variable domain in full, completed from reference TRBV30 and TRBJ2-1, reads SQTIHQWPATLVQPVGSPLSLECTVEGTSNPNLYWYRQAAGRGLQLLFYSVGIGQISSEVPQNLSASRPQDRQFILSSKKLLLSDSGFYLCAWSPGGLAVPRNEQFFGPGTRLTVL.

This chain links TRBV5-1 with TRBJ1-6; D is perhaps TRBD1 (6 bases). The CDR3 loop spans 15 amino acids. Germline V gene lookup returns CDR1 SGHRS and CDR2 YFSETQ. V shed 4 bases and J shed 7 bases, with 15 bases lying between them. In DNA, the CDR3 is TGCGCCAGCAGCCAAAGGACAGAGATAAATTCACCCCTCCACTTT. As protein: CASSQRTEINSPLHF.

The V call is TRBV11-3, the J call TRBJ2-1; D is possibly TRBD2 (6 bases). Germline CDR1 reads SGHNT; CDR2 reads YENEEA. The ends were cut back, 0 bases at V and 6 bases at J, with 21 bases in the middle. The CDR3 has 18 amino acids. The CDR3 region has the DNA TGTGCCAGCAGCTTAGACCCAGGAGGGCCGGGTTGCGCCAATGAGCAGTTCTTC. Protein sequence: CASSLDPGGPGCANEQFF.

The rearrangement uses TRBV6-4 and TRBJ1-2, with 9 bases lining up with TRBD1. The CDR3 sequence is 15 residues long. The germline V gene encodes CDR1 MRHNA and CDR2 SNTAGT. The V and J ends lost 6 bases and 0 bases, in that order; junction bases with no gene match: 5. The CDR3 here is CASSQGQGANYGYTF. DNA of the CDR3: TGTGCCAGCAGCCAGGGACAGGGAGCTAACTATGGCTACACCTTC.

This sequence joins TRBV30 and TRBJ1-1, with D tentatively TRBD1 (5 bases). The CDR3 has 12 residues. The germline CDR1 and CDR2 sequences are GTSNPN and SVGIG (reference sequence). The ends were cut back, 4 bases at V and 4 bases at J, with 10 bases in the middle. CDR3 protein: CAWNGGRTEAFF. The CDR3 DNA sequence: TGTGCCTGGAACGGGGGACGCACTGAAGCTTTCTTT.

V is TRBV2 and J is TRBJ2-3; the match to TRBD2 covers 10 bases. The germline V gene has CDR1 SNHLY and CDR2 FYNNEI. J gave up 2 bases and V 5 bases, and 7 bases lay outside the gene matches. This CDR3 spans 16 amino acids. The CDR3 DNA sequence: TGTGCCAGCAGTAGAGGGACTAGCGCGGTCACAGATACGCAGTATTTT. Translation gives CASSRGTSAVTDTQYF.

The V call is TRBV15, the J call TRBJ1-2; D not certain. The CDR3 is 11 amino acids. V was pared by 3 bases and J by 8 bases, with 7 bases between. Germline assignment: CDR1 LNHNV and CDR2 YYDKDF (reference sequence). For the CDR3, the DNA is TGTGCCACCAGCAGCCCCTGGGGCTACACCTTC. Translated: CATSSPWGYTF.

This chain joins TRBV5-4 and TRBJ1-3; D is unclear. V was cut by 0 bases and J by 3 bases, with 13 bases left in between. Germline values: CDR1 SGHNT, CDR2 YYREEE (reference sequence). The CDR3 runs to 16 residues. The CDR3 nucleotides read TGTGCCAGCAGCTTGGGACGGACGGGTCTTGGAAACACCATATATTTT. It is translated as CASSLGRTGLGNTIYF.

V usage is TRBV7-2 and J usage is TRBJ2-3; 7 bases line up with TRBD1. Germline V gene lookup returns CDR1 SGHTA and CDR2 FQGNSA. This CDR3 has 14 residues. V shed 6 bases and J 6 bases; nucleotides not matched to a gene: 9. The CDR3 DNA reads as TGTGCCAGCAGGTCCGACAGGGCGGACGATACGCAGTATTTT. Protein: CASRSDRADDTQYF.

The rearrangement links TRBV19 to TRBJ2-7; tentative D call: TRBD2 (7 bases). The CDR3 totals 15 residues. CDR1 LNHDA and CDR2 SQIVND come from the germline V gene (reference sequence). V lost 2 bases and J lost 3, with 14 bases in between. The chain's CDR3 is CASSIPGGGLYEQYF. In nucleotides, the CDR3 is TGTGCCAGTAGTATACCGGGGGGCGGCCTCTACGAGCAGTACTTC.

This clone turned up a few times. V is TRBV5-3 and J is TRBJ1-1; 7 nucleotides agree with TRBD1. TRBV5-3 falls under the ORF class, with uncertain function. The V gene end was trimmed by 3 bases and the J gene end by 1 base; junction bases not matched to a gene: 3. CDR3 length equals 14 residues. The CDR3 DNA reads TGTGCCAGAAGCTACCACAGGGGGAACACTGAAGCTTTCTTT. Protein: CARSYHRGNTEAFF.

The V gene is TRBV2, the J gene TRBJ2-5; no clear D gene. V was cut by 7 bases and J by 4 bases, with 4 bases left in between. The CDR3 loop spans 10 amino acids. The germline CDR1 and CDR2 sequences are SNHLY and FYNNEI. CDR3 nucleotides: TGTGCCAGCAATGGAGAGACCCAGTACTTC. Amino acids: CASNGETQYF.

J is TRBJ2-5 and V is TRBV6-5; no clear D. This CDR3 has 13 residues. Trimming shortened V by 4 bases and J by 4 bases, and 10 bases separated the two germline ends. Looked up from germline, CDR1 is MNHEY and CDR2 is SVGAGI. The CDR3 nucleotides read TGTGCCAGCAGTTCCAGTATCCGAGAGACCCAGTACTTC. Amino acids: CASSSSIRETQYF.

The chain employs TRBV5-4 and TRBJ2-7; TRBD1 is a possible D gene (6 bases). V was pared by 4 bases and J by 6 bases, with 14 bases between. Germline V gene sequence: CDR1 SGHNT, CDR2 YYREEE (reference sequence). The length of the CDR3 is 13 residues. The CDR3 region is CASSIPGHPEQYF. The CDR3 region has the DNA TGTGCCAGCAGCATACCGGGACACCCCGAGCAGTACTTC.

The chain employs TRBV20-1 and TRBJ2-7; TRBD2 aligns across 7 bases. Trimming at V came to 3 bases and at J to 7 bases, leaving 9 bases not matched to a gene. CDR1 is DFQATT, CDR2 SNEGSKA, per germline (reference sequence). The CDR3 length is 13 residues. The CDR3 coding sequence is TGCAGTGCTAGTGCGTGGGAGGGCCGAGAGCAGTACTTC. Its translation is CSASAWEGREQYF.